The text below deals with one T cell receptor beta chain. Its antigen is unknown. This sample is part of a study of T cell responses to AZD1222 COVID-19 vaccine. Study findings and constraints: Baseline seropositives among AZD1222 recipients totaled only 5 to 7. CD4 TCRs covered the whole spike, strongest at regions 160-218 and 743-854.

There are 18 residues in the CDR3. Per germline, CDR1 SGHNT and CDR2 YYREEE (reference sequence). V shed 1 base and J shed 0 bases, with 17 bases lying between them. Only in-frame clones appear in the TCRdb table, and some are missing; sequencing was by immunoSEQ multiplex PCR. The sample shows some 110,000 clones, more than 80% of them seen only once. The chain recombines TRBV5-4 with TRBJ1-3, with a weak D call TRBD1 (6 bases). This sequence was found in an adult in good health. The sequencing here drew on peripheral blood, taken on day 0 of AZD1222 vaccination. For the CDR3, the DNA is TGTGCCAGCAGCTTGAGCGGGGGGGCAGGGTACTCTGGAAACACCATATATTTT. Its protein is CASSLSGGAGYSGNTIYF.